The clone carrying this T cell receptor beta chain was detected only a few times. Its specificity is not known. This entry is derived from a study of T cell repertoires in cytomegalovirus infection. General study results and limits: Carriage of CMV together with the relevant HLA was identifiable through cumulative public TCR beta family frequency.

There are 17 residues in the CDR3. The V segment lost 4 bases and the J segment 0 bases; nucleotides outside the gene matches: 10. Germline V lookup: CDR1 KGHSH, CDR2 LQKENI. TCRdb processed the reads anew with MiXCR; each CDR3 protein has one entry. The sample lists about 260,000 distinct CDR3 sequences, around 15% seen once, with around 9.5% in the top ten. The sample consisted of PBMCs. The rearrangement links TRBV18 to TRBJ1-1; 8 nucleotides align to TRBD1. This receptor was identified in a human donor in good health (CMV status not recorded). Some clones in this sample may be carry-over from other donors' samples. CDR3 residues: CASSRTGGELMNTEAFF. The DNA for the CDR3 is TGTGCCAGCTCACGAACAGGGGGAGAACTCATGAACACTGAAGCTTTCTTT.